The text below deals with one T cell receptor beta chain. Its specificity is not known. The CDR3 covers 14 residues. Germline V lookup: CDR1 SGHTA, CDR2 FQGNSA. V lost 5 bases and J lost 3; bases outside the gene matches: 6. PCR was performed using 60 Vbeta and 13 Jbeta primers. The method was immunoSEQ multiplex PCR; TCRdb's version includes in-frame clones alone and lacks a portion of them. Here the sample spans about 120,000 clones, around 80% being singletons. The data originate from a study of cytomegalovirus exposure and HLA in healthy donors. Findings and limits, study-wide: Presence/absence analysis assumed near-uniform sequencing depth across donors. Cytomegalovirus status was reportedly diagnosed by the classifier with high specificity and sensitivity.

The sequenced material came from PBMCs. This TCR came from a female donor in good health and CMV-seronegative. The chain carries TRBV7-2 and TRBJ2-7, with 8 bases aligning to TRBD2. The CDR3 DNA sequence: TGTGCCAGCAGCAAAGTAGCGGGATTCTACGAGCAGTACTTC. It encodes CASSKVAGFYEQYF.